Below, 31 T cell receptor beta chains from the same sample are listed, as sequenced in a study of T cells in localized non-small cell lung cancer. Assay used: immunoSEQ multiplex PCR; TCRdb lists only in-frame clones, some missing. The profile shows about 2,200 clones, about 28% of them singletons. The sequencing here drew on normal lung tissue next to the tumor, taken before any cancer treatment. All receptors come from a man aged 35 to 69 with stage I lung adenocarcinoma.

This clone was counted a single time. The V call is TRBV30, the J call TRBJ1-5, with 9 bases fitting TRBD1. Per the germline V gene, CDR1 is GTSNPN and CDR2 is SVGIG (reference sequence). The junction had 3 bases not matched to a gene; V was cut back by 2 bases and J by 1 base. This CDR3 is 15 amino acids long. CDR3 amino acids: CAWSLQGASNQPQHF. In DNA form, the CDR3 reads TGTGCCTGGAGTCTACAGGGGGCCAGCAATCAGCCCCAGCATTTT.

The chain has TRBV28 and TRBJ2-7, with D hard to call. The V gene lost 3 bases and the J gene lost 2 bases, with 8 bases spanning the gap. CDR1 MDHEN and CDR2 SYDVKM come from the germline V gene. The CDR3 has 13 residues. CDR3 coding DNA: TGTGCCAGCAGTTTTAGGGCAACCTACGAGCAGTACTTC. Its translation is CASSFRATYEQYF.

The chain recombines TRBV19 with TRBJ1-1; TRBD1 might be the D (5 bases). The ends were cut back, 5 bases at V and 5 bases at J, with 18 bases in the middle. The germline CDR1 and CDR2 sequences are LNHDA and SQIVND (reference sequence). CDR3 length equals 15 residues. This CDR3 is CASSRRWQGDTEAFF. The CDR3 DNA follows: TGTGCCAGTAGTCGCCGGTGGCAGGGTGATACTGAAGCTTTCTTT.

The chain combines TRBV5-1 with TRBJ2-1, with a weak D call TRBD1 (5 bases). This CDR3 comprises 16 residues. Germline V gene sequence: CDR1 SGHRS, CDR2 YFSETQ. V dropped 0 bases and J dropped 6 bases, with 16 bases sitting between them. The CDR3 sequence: CASSLGGQGIPNEQFF. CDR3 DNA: TGCGCCAGCAGCTTGGGTGGGCAGGGTATCCCCAATGAGCAGTTCTTC.

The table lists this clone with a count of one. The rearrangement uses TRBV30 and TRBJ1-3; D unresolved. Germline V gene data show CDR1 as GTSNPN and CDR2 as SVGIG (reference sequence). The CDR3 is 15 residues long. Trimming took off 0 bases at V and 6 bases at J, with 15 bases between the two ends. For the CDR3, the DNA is TGTGCCTGGAGTGTACGAGGAGTCTGGGAAAACACCATATATTTT. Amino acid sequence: CAWSVRGVWENTIYF.

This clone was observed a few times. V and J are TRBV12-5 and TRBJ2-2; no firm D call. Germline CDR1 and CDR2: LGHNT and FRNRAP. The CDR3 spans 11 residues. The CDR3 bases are TGTGCCACCAGATACGCCGGGGAGCTGTTTTTT. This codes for CATRYAGELFF. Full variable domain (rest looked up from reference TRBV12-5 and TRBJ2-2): DARVTQTPRHKVTEMGQEVTMRCQPILGHNTVFWYRQTMMQGLELLAYFRNRAPLDDSGMPKDRFSAEMPDATLATLKIQPSEPRDSAVYFCATRYAGELFFGEGSRLTVL.

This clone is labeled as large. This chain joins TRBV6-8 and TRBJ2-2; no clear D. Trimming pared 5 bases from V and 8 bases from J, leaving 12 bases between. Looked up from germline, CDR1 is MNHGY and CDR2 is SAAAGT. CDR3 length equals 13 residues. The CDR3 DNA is TGTGCCAGCAGTGTCAAAGTGGGGGGGGAGCTGTTTTTT. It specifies CASSVKVGGELFF.

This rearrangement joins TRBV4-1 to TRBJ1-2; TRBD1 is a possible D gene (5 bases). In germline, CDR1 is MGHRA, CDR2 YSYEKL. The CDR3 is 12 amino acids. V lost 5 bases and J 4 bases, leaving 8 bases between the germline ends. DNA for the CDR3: TGCGCCAGCAGCTTGGACATCTATGGCTACACCTTC. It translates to CASSLDIYGYTF.

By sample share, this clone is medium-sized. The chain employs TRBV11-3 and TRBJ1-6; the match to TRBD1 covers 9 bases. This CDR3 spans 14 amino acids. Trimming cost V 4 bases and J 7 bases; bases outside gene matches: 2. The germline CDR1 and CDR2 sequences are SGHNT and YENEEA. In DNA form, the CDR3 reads TGTGCCAGCAGCTATGGACAGGGGAATTCACCCCTCCACTTT. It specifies CASSYGQGNSPLHF.

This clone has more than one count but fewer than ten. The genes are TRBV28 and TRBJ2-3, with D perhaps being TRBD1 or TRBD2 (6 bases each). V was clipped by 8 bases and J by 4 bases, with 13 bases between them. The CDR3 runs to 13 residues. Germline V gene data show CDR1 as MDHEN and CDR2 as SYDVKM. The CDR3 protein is CASLRRGADTQYF. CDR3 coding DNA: TGTGCCAGCCTTAGAAGGGGGGCAGATACGCAGTATTTT.

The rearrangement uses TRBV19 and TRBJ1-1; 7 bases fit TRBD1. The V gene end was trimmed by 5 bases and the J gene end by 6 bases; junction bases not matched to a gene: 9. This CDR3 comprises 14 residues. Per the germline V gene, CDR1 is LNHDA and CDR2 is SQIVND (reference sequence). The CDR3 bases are TGTGCCAGTAGTTACAGGGGCGGCGGCCCTGAAGCTTTCTTT. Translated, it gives CASSYRGGGPEAFF.

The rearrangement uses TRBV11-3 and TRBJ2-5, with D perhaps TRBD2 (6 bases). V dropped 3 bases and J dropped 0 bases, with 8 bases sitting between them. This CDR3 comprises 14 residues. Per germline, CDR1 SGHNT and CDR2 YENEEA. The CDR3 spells CASSLAGYQETQYF. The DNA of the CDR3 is TGTGCCAGCAGCTTGGCGGGGTACCAAGAGACCCAGTACTTC. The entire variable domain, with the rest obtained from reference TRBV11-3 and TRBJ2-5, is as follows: EAGVVQSPRYKIIEKKQPVAFWCNPISGHNTLYWYLQNLGQGPELLIRYENEEAVDDSQLPKDRFSAERLKGVDSTLKIQPAELGDSAVYLCASSLAGYQETQYFGPGTRLLVL.

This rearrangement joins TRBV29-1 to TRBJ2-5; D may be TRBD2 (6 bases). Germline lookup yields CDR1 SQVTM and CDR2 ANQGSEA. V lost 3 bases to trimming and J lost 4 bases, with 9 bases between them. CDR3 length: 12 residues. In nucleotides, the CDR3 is TGCAGCGTTGAGGACGGGAGAGAGACCCAGTACTTC. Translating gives CSVEDGRETQYF.

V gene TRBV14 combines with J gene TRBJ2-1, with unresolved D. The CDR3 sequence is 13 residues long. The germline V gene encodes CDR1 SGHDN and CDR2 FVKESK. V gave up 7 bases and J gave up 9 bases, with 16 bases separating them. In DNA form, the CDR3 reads TGTGCCAGCAACTTAAACAAGGGCCGTGAGCAGTTCTTC. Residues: CASNLNKGREQFF.

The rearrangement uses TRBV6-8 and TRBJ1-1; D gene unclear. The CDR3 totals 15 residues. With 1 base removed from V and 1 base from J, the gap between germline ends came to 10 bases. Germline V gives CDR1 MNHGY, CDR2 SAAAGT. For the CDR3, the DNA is TGTGCCAGCAGTTACTTTCCGGCAGGGAACACTGAAGCTTTCTTT. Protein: CASSYFPAGNTEAFF.

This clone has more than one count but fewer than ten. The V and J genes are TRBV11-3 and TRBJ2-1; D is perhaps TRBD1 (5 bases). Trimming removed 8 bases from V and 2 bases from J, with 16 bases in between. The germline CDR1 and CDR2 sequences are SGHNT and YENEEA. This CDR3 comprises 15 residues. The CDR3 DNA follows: TGTGCCAGCGCAAAGGCAGGGTCCCCCTACAATGAGCAGTTCTTC. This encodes CASAKAGSPYNEQFF.

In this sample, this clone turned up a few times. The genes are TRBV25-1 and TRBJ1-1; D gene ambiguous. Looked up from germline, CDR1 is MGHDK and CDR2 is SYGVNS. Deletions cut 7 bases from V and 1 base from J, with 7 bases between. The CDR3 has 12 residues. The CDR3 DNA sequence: TGTGCCAGCAACACAGCGAACACTGAAGCTTTCTTT. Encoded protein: CASNTANTEAFF.

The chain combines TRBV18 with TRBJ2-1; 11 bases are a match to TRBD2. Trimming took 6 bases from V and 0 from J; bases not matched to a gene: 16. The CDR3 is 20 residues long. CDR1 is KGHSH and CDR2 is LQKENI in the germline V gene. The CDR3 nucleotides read TGTGCCAGCTCTCGACAGACTAGCGGGGCGACCACAAGCTCCTACAATGAGCAGTTCTTC. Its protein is CASSRQTSGATTSSYNEQFF.

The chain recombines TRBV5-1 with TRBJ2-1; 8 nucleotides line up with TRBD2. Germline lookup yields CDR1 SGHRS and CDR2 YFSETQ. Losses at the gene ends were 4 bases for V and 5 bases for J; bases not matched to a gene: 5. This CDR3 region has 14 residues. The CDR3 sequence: CASSVSGVNNEQFF. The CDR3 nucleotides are TGCGCCAGCAGCGTTAGCGGGGTCAACAATGAGCAGTTCTTC.

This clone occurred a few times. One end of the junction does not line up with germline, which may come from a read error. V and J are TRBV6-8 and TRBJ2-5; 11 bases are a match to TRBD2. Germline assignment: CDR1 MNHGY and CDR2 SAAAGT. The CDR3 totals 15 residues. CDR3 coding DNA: TGTGCCTCGGGGCTAGCGGGGGGAGGTGGAGAGACCCAATACTTC. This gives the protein CASGLAGGGGETQYF.

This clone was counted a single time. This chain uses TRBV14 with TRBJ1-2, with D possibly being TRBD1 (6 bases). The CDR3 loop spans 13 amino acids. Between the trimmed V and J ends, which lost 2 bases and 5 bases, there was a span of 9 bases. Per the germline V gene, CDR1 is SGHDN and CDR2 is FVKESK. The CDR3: CASSQSQGYGYTF. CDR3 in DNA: TGTGCCAGCAGCCAATCCCAGGGGTATGGCTACACCTTC.

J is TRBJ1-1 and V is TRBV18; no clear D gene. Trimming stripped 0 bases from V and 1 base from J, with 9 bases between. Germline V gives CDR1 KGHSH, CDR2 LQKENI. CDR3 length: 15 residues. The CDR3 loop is CASSPPSLKNTEAFF. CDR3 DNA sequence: TGTGCCAGCTCACCACCATCACTAAAGAACACTGAAGCTTTCTTT.

CDR3 DNA sequence: TGCGCCAGCAAGGGGCTAGGACTAGCGGGGTTTGCAGATACGCAGTATTTT. This sequence encodes CASKGLGLAGFADTQYF. The chain uses TRBV5-1 and TRBJ2-3; TRBD2 agrees at 12 bases. The V gene's germline CDR1 is SGHRS and CDR2 YFSETQ. The trim removed 6 bases at V and 4 bases at J, leaving 12 bases unmatched. The CDR3 contains 17 residues.

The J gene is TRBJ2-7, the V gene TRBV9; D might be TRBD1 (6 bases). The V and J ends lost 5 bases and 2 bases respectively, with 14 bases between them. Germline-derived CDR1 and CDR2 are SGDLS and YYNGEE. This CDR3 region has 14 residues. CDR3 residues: CASSETGLAYEQYF. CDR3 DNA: TGTGCCAGCAGTGAAACAGGGCTGGCCTACGAGCAGTACTTC.

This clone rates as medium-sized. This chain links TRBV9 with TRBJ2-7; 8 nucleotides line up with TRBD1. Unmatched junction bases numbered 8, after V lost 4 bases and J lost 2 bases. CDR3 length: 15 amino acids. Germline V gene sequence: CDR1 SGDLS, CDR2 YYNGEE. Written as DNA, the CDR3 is TGTGCCAGCAGCCCAGGACAGGGACCTACCTACGAGCAGTACTTC. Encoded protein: CASSPGQGPTYEQYF.

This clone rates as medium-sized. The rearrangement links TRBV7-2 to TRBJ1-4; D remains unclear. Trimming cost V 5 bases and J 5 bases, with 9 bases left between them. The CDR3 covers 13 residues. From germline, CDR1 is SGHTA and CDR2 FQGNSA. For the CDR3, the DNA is TGTGCCAGCAGCCCTCGGCGGAATGAAAAACTGTTTTTT. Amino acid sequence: CASSPRRNEKLFF.

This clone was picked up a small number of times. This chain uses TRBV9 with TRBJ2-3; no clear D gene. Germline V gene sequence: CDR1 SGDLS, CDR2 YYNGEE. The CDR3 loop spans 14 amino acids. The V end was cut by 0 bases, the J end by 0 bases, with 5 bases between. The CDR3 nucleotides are TGTGCCAGCAGCGTAGAGGCTAGCACAGATACGCAGTATTTT. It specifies CASSVEASTDTQYF.

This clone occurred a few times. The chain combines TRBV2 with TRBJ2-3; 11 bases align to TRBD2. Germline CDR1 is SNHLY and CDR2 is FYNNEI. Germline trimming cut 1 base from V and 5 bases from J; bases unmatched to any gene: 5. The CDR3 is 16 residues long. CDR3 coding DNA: TGTGCCAGCAGTGAAGGTAGCGGGGGGGCCGAAGATACGCAGTATTTT. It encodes CASSEGSGGAEDTQYF.

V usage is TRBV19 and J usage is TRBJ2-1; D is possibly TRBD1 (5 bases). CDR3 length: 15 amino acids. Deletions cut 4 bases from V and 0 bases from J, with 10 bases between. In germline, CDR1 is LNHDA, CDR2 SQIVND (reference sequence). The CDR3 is CASSKGPSSYNEQFF. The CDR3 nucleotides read TGTGCCAGTAGTAAGGGGCCGAGCTCCTACAATGAGCAGTTCTTC.

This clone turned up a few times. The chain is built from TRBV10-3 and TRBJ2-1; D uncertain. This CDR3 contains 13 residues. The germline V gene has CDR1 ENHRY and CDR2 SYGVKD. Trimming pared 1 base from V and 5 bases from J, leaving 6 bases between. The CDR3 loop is CAISELINNEQFF. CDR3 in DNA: TGTGCCATCAGTGAGTTGATAAACAATGAGCAGTTCTTC.

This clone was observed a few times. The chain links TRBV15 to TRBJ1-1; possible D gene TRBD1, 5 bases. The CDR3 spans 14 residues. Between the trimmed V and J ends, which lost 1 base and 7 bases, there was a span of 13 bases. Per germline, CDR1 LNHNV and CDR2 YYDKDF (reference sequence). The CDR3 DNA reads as TGTGCCACCAGCAGAGGCTTCCGACAGCATGAAGCTTTCTTT. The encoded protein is CATSRGFRQHEAFF.